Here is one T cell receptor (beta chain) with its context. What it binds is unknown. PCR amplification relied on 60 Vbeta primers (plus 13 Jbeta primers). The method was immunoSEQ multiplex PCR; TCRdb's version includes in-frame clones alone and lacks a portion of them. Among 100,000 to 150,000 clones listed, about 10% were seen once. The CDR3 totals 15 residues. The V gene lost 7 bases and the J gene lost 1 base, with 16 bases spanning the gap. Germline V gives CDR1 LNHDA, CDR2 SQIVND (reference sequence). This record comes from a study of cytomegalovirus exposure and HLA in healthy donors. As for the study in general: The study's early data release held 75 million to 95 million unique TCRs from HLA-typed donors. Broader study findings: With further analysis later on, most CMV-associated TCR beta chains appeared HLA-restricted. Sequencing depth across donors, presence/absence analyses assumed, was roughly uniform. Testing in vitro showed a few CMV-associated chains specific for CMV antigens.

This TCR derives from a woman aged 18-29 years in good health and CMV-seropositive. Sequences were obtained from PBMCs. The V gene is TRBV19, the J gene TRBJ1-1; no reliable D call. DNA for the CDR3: TGTGCCAGTATTGGAGGCGCAGGCACGAACACTGAAGCTTTCTTT. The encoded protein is CASIGGAGTNTEAFF.